These 30 T cell receptor beta chains were sequenced from one sample in a study of cytomegalovirus exposure and HLA in healthy donors. The PCR made use of 60 Vbeta and 13 Jbeta primers. The repertoire was sequenced with immunoSEQ multiplex PCR; TCRdb's copy has only in-frame clones and lacks some. The sample lists 250,000 to 350,000 clones; around 86% were seen once. Sequencing was performed on PBMCs. Source of these receptors: a man aged 35 to 55 in good health and CMV-seropositive.

V is TRBV11-3 and J is TRBJ2-1; TRBD1 agrees at 9 bases. This CDR3 has 14 residues. Germline V gene sequence: CDR1 SGHNT, CDR2 YENEEA. With 5 bases clipped from V and 8 bases from J, the junction kept 7 bases outside the gene matches. This chain's CDR3 is CASSKTGGVHEQFF. The CDR3 coding sequence is TGTGCCAGCAGCAAGACAGGGGGGGTGCATGAGCAGTTCTTC.

The genes are TRBV7-3 and TRBJ2-2; TRBD1 aligns across 7 bases. The CDR3 is 14 amino acids. J was trimmed by 4 bases and V by 5 bases; bases with no gene match: 4. From germline, CDR1 is SGHTA and CDR2 FQGTGA. This chain's CDR3 is CASSPGQPTGELFF. The DNA of the CDR3 is TGTGCCAGCAGCCCGGGACAGCCCACCGGGGAGCTGTTTTTT.

The sample holds one count of this clone. This chain connects TRBV7-9 to TRBJ1-6; 8 bases are shared with TRBD1. This CDR3 spans 17 amino acids. Germline V gene sequence: CDR1 SEHNR, CDR2 FQNEAQ (reference sequence). V gave up 3 bases and J gave up 6 bases; unmatched junction bases: 10. CDR3 sequence reads: CASSLGSLDRANSPLHF. CDR3 DNA sequence: TGTGCCAGCAGCTTGGGAAGCCTGGACAGGGCTAATTCACCCCTCCACTTT.

This clone has just a few counts. The rearrangement uses TRBV7-3 and TRBJ1-1; tentative D call: TRBD1 (6 bases). Per the germline V gene, CDR1 is SGHTA and CDR2 is FQGTGA. The CDR3 consists of 14 residues. Deletions cut 0 bases from V and 5 bases from J, with 10 bases between. The chain's CDR3 is CASSLTGGLTEAFF. The CDR3 DNA reads as TGTGCCAGCAGCTTAACGGGGGGGCTGACTGAAGCTTTCTTT. Full variable domain (rest looked up from reference TRBV7-3 and TRBJ1-1): GAGVSQTPSNKVTEKGKYVELRCDPISGHTALYWYRQSLGQGPEFLIYFQGTGAADDSGLPNDRFFAVRPEGSVSTLKIQRTERGDSAVYLCASSLTGGLTEAFFGQGTRLTVV.

The chain links TRBV7-8 to TRBJ2-1; 7 bases match TRBD2. The CDR3 is made up of 16 amino acids. The germline CDR1 and CDR2 sequences are SGHVS and FQNEAQ. Losses at the gene ends were 5 bases for V and 4 bases for J; bases not matched to a gene: 11. This CDR3 is CASSDLGLAAYNEQFF. DNA of the CDR3: TGTGCCAGCAGCGATCTCGGGCTAGCGGCATACAATGAGCAGTTCTTC.

The CDR3 is CASSPGTGATNEKLFF. DNA for the CDR3: TGCGCCAGCAGCCCGGGGACAGGGGCAACTAATGAAAAACTGTTTTTT. The rearrangement joins TRBV5-1 to TRBJ1-4, with TRBD1 identical over 10 bases. The CDR3 extends over 16 amino acids. Germline V gene data show CDR1 as SGHRS and CDR2 as YFSETQ. V shed 4 bases, J shed 0 bases, and the junction held 3 bases outside the gene matches.

CDR3 DNA: TGTGCCAGCTCACAATTGTCTTCCGGGACAGGGGGAACTGAAGCTTTCTTT. Translation gives CASSQLSSGTGGTEAFF. The V and J genes are TRBV18 and TRBJ1-1; 11 bases agree with TRBD1. This CDR3 region has 17 residues. The V gene's germline CDR1 is KGHSH and CDR2 LQKENI. V gave up 4 bases and J gave up 5 bases; unmatched junction bases: 12.

The chain is built from TRBV2 and TRBJ2-3, with D unclear. Per germline, CDR1 SNHLY and CDR2 FYNNEI. The V end lost 7 bases, the J end lost 6 bases, and 5 bases lay between the germline ends. The CDR3 covers 10 residues. Here the CDR3 reads CASIQDTQYF. CDR3 coding DNA: TGTGCCAGCATCCAGGATACGCAGTATTTT.

This clone was observed a handful of times. The CDR3 sequence: CASSQRGGNGGEKLFF. The CDR3 region has the DNA TGTGCCAGCAGCCAAAGGGGTGGAAACGGCGGTGAAAAACTGTTTTTT. This rearrangement joins TRBV4-2 to TRBJ1-4; D perhaps matches TRBD1 (5 bases). The CDR3 covers 16 residues. Trimming left V 2 bases short and J 7 bases short, with 17 bases between. Germline V gene sequence: CDR1 LGHNA, CDR2 YNFKEQ.

The chain recombines TRBV7-9 with TRBJ1-5, with 8 bases matching TRBD1. After removal of 5 bases from V and 2 bases from J, the junction contained 5 bases not matched to a gene. Germline assignment: CDR1 SEHNR and CDR2 FQNEAQ (reference sequence). This CDR3 has 15 residues. The CDR3 here is CASSPGGAGNQPQHF. The CDR3 nucleotides read TGTGCCAGCAGCCCAGGGGGCGCGGGCAATCAGCCCCAGCATTTT.

The V call is TRBV5-4, the J call TRBJ2-1; 8 bases line up with TRBD2. The germline V gene has CDR1 SGHNT and CDR2 YYREEE (reference sequence). The V segment lost 0 bases and the J segment 9 bases; nucleotides outside the gene matches: 8. This CDR3 contains 15 residues. The CDR3 nucleotides are TGTGCCAGCAGCTTGGATAGCGGGACGGGCGGTGAGCAGTTCTTC. It translates to CASSLDSGTGGEQFF.

V gene TRBV28 combines with J gene TRBJ1-1, with a weak D call TRBD1 (6 bases). The CDR3 contains 13 residues. Trimming took 8 bases from V and 3 from J, leaving 13 bases between them. The germline CDR1 and CDR2 sequences are MDHEN and SYDVKM. The DNA of the CDR3 is TGTGCCAGCCGCCAGGGGCCGGACACTGAAGCTTTCTTT. Translated, it gives CASRQGPDTEAFF.

The rearrangement links TRBV4-2 to TRBJ1-1; TRBD1 agrees at 9 bases. There are 17 residues in the CDR3. The germline gives CDR1 LGHNA, CDR2 YNFKEQ. V gave up 5 bases and J gave up 1 base; unmatched junction bases: 11. The CDR3: CASSSGTGYIQNTEAFF. The CDR3 nucleotides read TGTGCCAGCAGCTCCGGGACAGGGTATATCCAGAACACTGAAGCTTTCTTT.

The genes are TRBV6-6 and TRBJ1-1, with D unclear. This CDR3 spans 14 amino acids. V shed 4 bases and J shed 8 bases, with 17 bases lying between them. CDR1 and CDR2 from the germline V gene are MNHNY and SVGAGI (reference sequence). CDR3 in DNA: TGTGCCAGCAGTTTCCGGACGGGAGGATCGGAAGCTTTCTTT. Translated, it gives CASSFRTGGSEAFF.

The rearrangement uses TRBV5-1 and TRBJ2-7, with D uncertain. This CDR3 comprises 14 residues. V lost 0 bases and J lost 2, with 9 bases in between. Germline-derived CDR1 and CDR2 are SGHRS and YFSETQ. CDR3 residues: CASSLGVSTYEQYF. The CDR3 DNA reads TGCGCCAGCAGCTTGGGCGTTAGCACCTACGAGCAGTACTTC.

J is TRBJ2-1 and V is TRBV4-3, with 9 bases aligning to TRBD2. The J segment lost 6 bases and the V segment lost 0 bases, leaving 12 bases of the junction unmatched. Per germline, CDR1 LGHNA and CDR2 YSLEER. This CDR3 spans 18 amino acids. Here the CDR3 DNA reads TGCGCCAGCAGCCAAGATCCCTTCATAGCGGGAGAAGGCAATGAGCAGTTCTTC. The encoded protein is CASSQDPFIAGEGNEQFF.

The rearrangement links TRBV2 to TRBJ2-5; 7 bases fit TRBD2. Germline V lookup: CDR1 SNHLY, CDR2 FYNNEI. The CDR3 has 15 amino acids. V lost 4 bases and J lost 1; bases outside the gene matches: 6. CDR3 bases: TGTGCCAGCAGTGGCCTAAGCGGGATCCAAGAGACCCAGTACTTC. Protein product: CASSGLSGIQETQYF. The variable domain in full, completed from reference TRBV2 and TRBJ2-5, reads EPEVTQTPSHQVTQMGQEVILRCVPISNHLYFYWYRQILGQKVEFLVSFYNNEISEKSEIFDDQFSVERPDGSNFTLKIRSTKLEDSAMYFCASSGLSGIQETQYFGPGTRLLVL.

The chain combines TRBV4-3 with TRBJ2-1; D is perhaps TRBD2 (6 bases). The CDR3 spans 18 residues. The V end was cut by 0 bases, the J end by 8 bases, with 23 bases between. Germline loops: CDR1 LGHNA, CDR2 YSLEER. CDR3 in DNA: TGCGCCAGCAGCCAAGAGTCGCGTGCTAGCGCCGTCATTGATGAGCAGTTCTTC. Amino acid sequence: CASSQESRASAVIDEQFF.

V and J are TRBV4-3 and TRBJ2-7, with a weak D call TRBD2 (6 bases). Looked up from germline, CDR1 is LGHNA and CDR2 is YSLEER. The CDR3 contains 18 residues. Trimming shortened V by 5 bases and J by 2 bases, and 25 bases separated the two germline ends. CDR3 bases: TGCGCCAGCAGCGTACGAGTGAGTCGCGGGATCACAACCTACGAGCAGTACTTC. Amino acids: CASSVRVSRGITTYEQYF.

This chain uses TRBV4-3 with TRBJ2-7; 7 positions agree with TRBD1. The length of the CDR3 is 15 residues. Trimming cost V 0 bases and J 0 bases; bases outside gene matches: 2. CDR1 and CDR2 from the germline V gene are LGHNA and YSLEER. The CDR3 loop reads CASSQDRDSSYEQYF. CDR3 DNA: TGCGCCAGCAGCCAAGATAGGGACAGCTCCTACGAGCAGTACTTC.

The rearrangement links TRBV19 to TRBJ2-1; 7 bases line up with TRBD2. CDR3 length: 14 amino acids. After removal of 4 bases from V and 7 bases from J, the junction contained 7 bases not matched to a gene. CDR1 and CDR2 from the germline V gene are LNHDA and SQIVND (reference sequence). The CDR3 spells CASSKWGGENEQFF. The CDR3 DNA reads TGTGCCAGTAGTAAGTGGGGAGGGGAGAATGAGCAGTTCTTC.

The V gene is TRBV15, the J gene TRBJ1-1; the D is unclear. Germline CDR1 and CDR2: LNHNV and YYDKDF (reference sequence). The CDR3 is made up of 14 amino acids. The ends were cut back, 3 bases at V and 1 base at J, with 9 bases in the middle. In nucleotides, the CDR3 is TGTGCCACCAGCAGCGGGAGGGAGAACACTGAAGCTTTCTTT. Protein sequence: CATSSGRENTEAFF.

This clone was seen a single time. The gene calls are TRBV7-9 and TRBJ2-3; 10 nucleotides line up with TRBD2. V lost 5 bases and J lost 1; bases outside the gene matches: 3. The CDR3 spans 15 residues. Per the germline V gene, CDR1 is SEHNR and CDR2 is FQNEAQ (reference sequence). For the CDR3, the DNA is TGTGCCAGCAGCCATCTAGCGGGAGGCACAGATACGCAGTATTTT. Its protein is CASSHLAGGTDTQYF.

This clone has only one observation. The chain links TRBV18 to TRBJ2-2; D is possibly TRBD2 (6 bases). Germline-derived CDR1 and CDR2 are KGHSH and LQKENI. Between the trimmed V and J ends, which lost 0 bases and 4 bases, there was a span of 12 bases. The CDR3 covers 16 residues. For the CDR3, the DNA is TGTGCCAGCTCACCACCCCCGGGACTCTCCACCGGGGAGCTGTTTTTT. This encodes CASSPPPGLSTGELFF.

The chain has TRBV5-1 and TRBJ2-3; D ambiguous. The germline V gene has CDR1 SGHRS and CDR2 YFSETQ. CDR3 length: 14 amino acids. The V and J ends lost 0 bases and 2 bases respectively, with 7 bases between them. The CDR3, as DNA: TGCGCCAGCAGCTTGGGCGGCTACACAGATACGCAGTATTTT. Translating it yields CASSLGGYTDTQYF.

The rearrangement joins TRBV6-1 to TRBJ2-6, with D unclear. Trimming took off 10 bases at V and 0 bases at J, with 10 bases between the two ends. The germline gives CDR1 MNHNS, CDR2 SASEGT. The CDR3 runs to 14 residues. This chain's CDR3 is CATGLYSGANVLTF. The CDR3 nucleotides read TGTGCCACTGGCTTGTACTCTGGGGCCAACGTCCTGACTTTC.

The chain combines TRBV19 with TRBJ2-7, with D possibly matching TRBD1 (6 bases). Deletions cut 3 bases from V and 7 bases from J, with 7 bases between. The CDR3 length is 11 residues. Germline V CDR1 and CDR2: LNHDA, SQIVND (reference sequence). CDR3 sequence reads: CASSIQGEQYF. Written as DNA, the CDR3 is TGTGCCAGTAGTATCCAGGGGGAGCAGTACTTC.

This clone was seen once. The chain links TRBV5-4 to TRBJ2-2; D possibly corresponds to TRBD2 (6 bases). The CDR3 spans 17 residues. Deletions cut 4 bases from V and 1 base from J, with 17 bases between. Germline-derived CDR1 and CDR2 are SGHNT and YYREEE (reference sequence). The CDR3 loop reads CASSVLTSFLNTGELFF. The CDR3 coding sequence is TGTGCCAGCAGCGTCCTGACTAGTTTTCTGAACACCGGGGAGCTGTTTTTT.

The chain is built from TRBV6-5 and TRBJ2-5; 7 bases line up with TRBD1. There are 15 residues in the CDR3. V trimming: 0 bases; J trimming: 4 bases; junction bases outside the gene matches: 5. Germline V gene sequence: CDR1 MNHEY, CDR2 SVGAGI. The CDR3 DNA reads TGTGCCAGCAGTTACTCGGTCCAGGGGGTAGAGACCCAGTACTTC. This encodes CASSYSVQGVETQYF.

The chain carries TRBV20-1 and TRBJ2-7; possible D gene TRBD2, 5 bases. The CDR3 runs 11 residues. V was shortened by 3 bases and J by 3 bases, with 6 bases between the two germline ends. Germline assignment: CDR1 DFQATT and CDR2 SNEGSKA (reference sequence). CDR3 loop: CSARDFYEQYF. The CDR3 nucleotides read TGCAGTGCTAGGGACTTCTACGAGCAGTACTTC.